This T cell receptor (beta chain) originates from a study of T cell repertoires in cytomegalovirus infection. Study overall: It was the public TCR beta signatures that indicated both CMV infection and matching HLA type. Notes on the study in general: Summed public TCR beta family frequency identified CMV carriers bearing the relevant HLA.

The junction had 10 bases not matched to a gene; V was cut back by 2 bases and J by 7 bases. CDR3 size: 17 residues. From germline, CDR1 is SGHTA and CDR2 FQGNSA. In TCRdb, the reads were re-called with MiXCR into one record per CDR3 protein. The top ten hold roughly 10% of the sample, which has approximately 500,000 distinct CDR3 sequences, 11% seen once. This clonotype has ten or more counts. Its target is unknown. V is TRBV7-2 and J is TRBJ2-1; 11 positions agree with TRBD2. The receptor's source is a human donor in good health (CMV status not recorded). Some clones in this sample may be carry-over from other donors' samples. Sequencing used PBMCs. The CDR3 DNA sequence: TGTGCCAGCAGCTTAATCGGGCTAGCGGGAGGTTGGAATGAGCAGTTCTTC. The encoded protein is CASSLIGLAGGWNEQFF.